One and the same sample provided the 31 T cell receptor beta chains below, sequenced in a study of CD8 T cells in Susac syndrome. Reverse transcription used roughly 0.45 to 1 ug RNA and random hexamers. TCRdb reprocessed the immunoSEQ multiplex PCR reads via MiXCR and lists one record per CDR3 protein. The table has roughly 330,000 distinct CDR3 sequences, 92% seen once. The specimen sequenced was CD4+ T cells from PBMCs. Every receptor here comes from a human donor with multiple sclerosis.

This chain links TRBV19 with TRBJ2-3; TRBD2 is a possible D gene (5 bases). V was clipped by 1 base and J by 0 bases, with 5 bases between them. In germline, CDR1 is LNHDA, CDR2 SQIVND (reference sequence). This CDR3 contains 14 residues. CDR3 DNA: TGTGCCAGTAGTATAGGACTAAGCACAGATACGCAGTATTTT. Its translation: CASSIGLSTDTQYF.

The chain uses TRBV6-1 and TRBJ2-1; D is uncertain. The CDR3 consists of 13 residues. With 4 bases removed from V and 9 bases from J, the gap between germline ends came to 13 bases. Germline assignment: CDR1 MNHNS and CDR2 SASEGT. The CDR3 loop is CASSGTLGPEQFF. The CDR3 DNA reads TGTGCCAGCAGTGGCACGCTCGGGCCTGAGCAGTTCTTC.

The genes are TRBV14 and TRBJ2-7; D may correspond to TRBD1 or TRBD2 (5 bases each). Trimming shortened V by 0 bases and J by 2 bases, and 14 bases separated the two germline ends. CDR3 length equals 16 residues. Per the germline V gene, CDR1 is SGHDN and CDR2 is FVKESK. CDR3 bases: TGTGCCAGCAGCCAAGAGGCGAGGGACCCTCCCTACGAGCAGTACTTC. It translates to CASSQEARDPPYEQYF.

The chain has TRBV30 and TRBJ2-5, with a tentative D call TRBD2 (6 bases). Germline-derived CDR1 and CDR2 are GTSNPN and SVGIG (reference sequence). CDR3 length equals 14 residues. With 2 bases removed from V and 5 bases from J, the gap between germline ends came to 15 bases. DNA for the CDR3: TGTGCCTGGAGTTTAAGGGCGGGGAGGGAGACCCAGTACTTC. Translation gives CAWSLRAGRETQYF.

This sequence joins TRBV29-1 and TRBJ2-6; the D is unclear. V was cut by 4 bases and J by 1 base, with 5 bases left in between. Per germline, CDR1 SQVTM and CDR2 ANQGSEA. The CDR3 is made up of 13 amino acids. The CDR3 DNA is TGCAGCGTTGTCGGTTCTGGGGCCAACGTCCTGACTTTC. Protein sequence: CSVVGSGANVLTF.

The rearrangement joins TRBV20-1 to TRBJ1-1; 8 bases line up with TRBD1. CDR1 is DFQATT and CDR2 is SNEGSKA in the germline V gene (reference sequence). The CDR3 runs 15 residues. The V gene end was trimmed by 0 bases and the J gene end by 1 base; junction bases not matched to a gene: 4. CDR3 bases: TGCAGTGCTAGAGATCAGGGGGCGGCGAACACTGAAGCTTTCTTT. Translating it yields CSARDQGAANTEAFF.

This chain connects TRBV30 to TRBJ1-5; D is uncertain. Germline-derived CDR1 and CDR2 are GTSNPN and SVGIG (reference sequence). The V gene lost 6 bases and the J gene lost 3 bases, with 15 bases spanning the gap. The CDR3 is 14 amino acids. CDR3 DNA: TGTGCCTGTACAGAGGGCAACCACAATCAGCCCCAGCATTTT. Translated: CACTEGNHNQPQHF.

This chain connects TRBV29-1 to TRBJ2-5, with 8 bases matching TRBD2. CDR1 is SQVTM and CDR2 is ANQGSEA in the germline V gene. Trimming removed 0 bases from V and 5 bases from J; junction bases left unmatched: 5. The CDR3 has 14 residues. CDR3 amino acids: CSVEERGGPETQYF. The CDR3 DNA sequence: TGCAGCGTTGAAGAACGGGGGGGCCCTGAGACCCAGTACTTC.

This clonotype was counted between two and nine times. The V and J genes are TRBV7-2 and TRBJ2-5, with 8 bases that match TRBD1. Trimming took 5 bases from V and 4 from J; bases not matched to a gene: 3. This CDR3 region has 13 residues. Germline loops: CDR1 SGHTA, CDR2 FQGNSA. CDR3 DNA sequence: TGTGCCAGCAGCGTTGACAGGGGAGAGACCCAGTACTTC. Amino acids: CASSVDRGETQYF.

The gene calls are TRBV13 and TRBJ2-1; D perhaps matches TRBD2 (7 bases). V lost 2 bases and J 9 bases, leaving 20 bases between the germline ends. In germline, CDR1 is PRHDT, CDR2 FYEKMQ (reference sequence). This CDR3 region has 16 residues. CDR3 DNA sequence: TGTGCCAGCAGCTTATACCGGGGGGCTCAGACGGGTGAGCAGTTCTTC. Protein product: CASSLYRGAQTGEQFF.

The chain uses TRBV30 and TRBJ1-2, with 9 bases aligning to TRBD1. The length of the CDR3 is 17 residues. V was pared by 2 bases and J by 0 bases, with 10 bases of the junction left unmatched. The germline V gene encodes CDR1 GTSNPN and CDR2 SVGIG (reference sequence). The chain's CDR3 is CAWSREGQGNPNYGYTF. The CDR3 DNA follows: TGTGCCTGGAGTCGCGAGGGACAGGGTAACCCTAACTATGGCTACACCTTC. Drawing the rest from reference TRBV30 and TRBJ1-2, the complete variable domain is SQTIHQWPATLVQPVGSPLSLECTVEGTSNPNLYWYRQAAGRGLQLLFYSVGIGQISSEVPQNLSASRPQDRQFILSSKKLLLSDSGFYLCAWSREGQGNPNYGYTFGSGTRLTVV.

The chain has TRBV23-1 and TRBJ1-2, with a weak D call TRBD1 (5 bases). TRBV23-1 is treated as an ORF (open reading frame) with a function not yet certain. The V and J ends lost 0 bases and 4 bases respectively, with 12 bases between them. The CDR3 is 15 residues long. DNA for the CDR3: TGCGCCAGCAGTCAATCGCTCGACAGACCCTATGGCTACACCTTC. Residues: CASSQSLDRPYGYTF.

The genes are TRBV20-1 and TRBJ2-3; 9 nucleotides agree with TRBD2. CDR3 size: 18 residues. The V gene end was trimmed by 6 bases and the J gene end by 1 base; junction bases not matched to a gene: 17. The germline V gene has CDR1 DFQATT and CDR2 SNEGSKA (reference sequence). The CDR3: CSAELASGNPGGTDTQYF. The CDR3 region has the DNA TGCAGTGCGGAACTGGCTAGCGGGAATCCGGGAGGCACAGATACGCAGTATTTT.

The chain combines TRBV7-8 with TRBJ2-1; D perhaps matches TRBD1 (5 bases). The germline CDR1 and CDR2 sequences are SGHVS and FQNEAQ. The CDR3 spans 12 residues. Trimming took off 4 bases at V and 7 bases at J, with 8 bases between the two ends. CDR3 region: CASSSRDNEQFF. Here the CDR3 DNA reads TGTGCCAGCAGCTCCAGGGATAATGAGCAGTTCTTC. The full variable domain, with the rest looked up from reference TRBV7-8 and TRBJ2-1, is GAGVSQSPRYKVAKRGQDVALRCDPISGHVSLFWYQQALGQGPEFLTYFQNEAQLDKSGLPSDRFFAERPEGSVSTLKIQRTQQEDSAVYLCASSSRDNEQFFGPGTRLTVL.

V is TRBV19 and J is TRBJ2-5; D perhaps matches TRBD1 (6 bases). The CDR3 loop spans 14 amino acids. Germline V CDR1 and CDR2: LNHDA, SQIVND (reference sequence). Deletions cut 4 bases from V and 4 bases from J, with 13 bases between. CDR3 residues: CASSTNRDLETQYF. For the CDR3, the DNA is TGTGCCAGTAGTACGAACAGGGATCTAGAGACCCAGTACTTC.

Written as DNA, the CDR3 is TGTGCCAGCAGACCAGGGGTAAGCGTAGGTTTGGGTGACGAGCAGTACTTC. The encoded protein is CASRPGVSVGLGDEQYF. J is TRBJ2-7 and V is TRBV28, with TRBD1 as a possible D gene (6 bases). This CDR3 contains 17 residues. Germline lookup yields CDR1 MDHEN and CDR2 SYDVKM. Trimming cost V 6 bases and J 5 bases, with 26 bases left between them. The full variable domain, its missing parts supplied by reference TRBV28 and TRBJ2-7, is DVKVTQSSRYLVKRTGEKVFLECVQDMDHENMFWYRQDPGLGLRLIYFSYDVKMKEKGDIPEGYSVSREKKERFSLILESASTNQTSMYLCASRPGVSVGLGDEQYFGPGTRLTVT.

This clonotype was observed a single time. The chain joins TRBV18 to TRBJ2-5; D possibly corresponds to TRBD1 (6 bases). The CDR3 runs to 13 residues. The ends were cut back, 6 bases at V and 3 bases at J, with 11 bases in the middle. From germline, CDR1 is KGHSH and CDR2 LQKENI. The CDR3 loop is CASSARQEETQYF. For the CDR3, the DNA is TGTGCCAGCTCGGCAAGACAGGAAGAGACCCAGTACTTC.

V gene TRBV20-1 combines with J gene TRBJ2-3, with TRBD2 matching 9 bases. V lost 5 bases, J lost 6 bases, and 15 bases stayed unmatched. This CDR3 comprises 16 residues. Germline V gene sequence: CDR1 DFQATT, CDR2 SNEGSKA (reference sequence). The CDR3 loop reads CSAGRSGTSTPDTQYF. CDR3 in DNA: TGCAGTGCTGGTCGATCCGGGACTAGCACGCCGGATACGCAGTATTTT.

V is TRBV29-1 and J is TRBJ1-3; tentative D call: TRBD1 (6 bases). Trimming removed 4 bases from V and 1 base from J, with 11 bases in between. There are 14 residues in the CDR3. Germline lookup yields CDR1 SQVTM and CDR2 ANQGSEA. The CDR3 here is CSVGTASSGNTIYF. The CDR3 DNA reads TGCAGCGTTGGGACAGCGAGTTCTGGAAACACCATATATTTT. Full variable domain (outside the CDR3, taken from reference TRBV29-1 and TRBJ1-3): SAVISQKPSRDICQRGTSLTIQCQVDSQVTMMFWYRQQPGQSLTLIATANQGSEATYESGFVIDKFPISRPNLTFSTLTVSNMSPEDSSIYLCSVGTASSGNTIYFGEGSWLTVV.

The V gene is TRBV20-1, the J gene TRBJ2-3; 7 positions agree with TRBD2. The CDR3 has 15 amino acids. V was clipped by 3 bases and J by 2 bases; unmatched bases: 8. Germline V gene sequence: CDR1 DFQATT, CDR2 SNEGSKA (reference sequence). CDR3 amino acids: CSASSRAGLTDTQYF. The CDR3 DNA reads as TGCAGTGCTAGCTCACGAGCGGGACTCACAGATACGCAGTATTTT.

The chain uses TRBV7-2 and TRBJ2-7; D gene uncertain. The germline gives CDR1 SGHTA, CDR2 FQGNSA. This CDR3 contains 14 residues. The V gene lost 0 bases and the J gene lost 7 bases, with 13 bases spanning the gap. CDR3 in amino acids: CASSLAVRLEEQYF. The CDR3 nucleotides read TGTGCCAGCAGCTTAGCTGTCCGACTGGAAGAGCAGTACTTC.

The rearrangement links TRBV6-6 to TRBJ1-4; D is undetermined. V dropped 6 bases and J dropped 4 bases, with 9 bases sitting between them. The CDR3 loop spans 13 amino acids. Germline CDR1 MNHNY, CDR2 SVGAGI (reference sequence). CDR3 DNA: TGTGCCAGCAGCTCCCACAGTAATGAAAAACTGTTTTTT. Its translation is CASSSHSNEKLFF.

The chain employs TRBV5-4 and TRBJ2-2; TRBD2 is a possible D gene (6 bases). The V gene's germline CDR1 is SGHNT and CDR2 YYREEE (reference sequence). The ends were cut back, 1 base at V and 1 base at J, with 11 bases in the middle. The CDR3 contains 16 residues. The CDR3 loop is CASSLMGTRNTGELFF. As DNA, the CDR3 is TGTGCCAGCAGCTTGATGGGGACTCGGAACACCGGGGAGCTGTTTTTT. Full variable domain (outside the CDR3, taken from reference TRBV5-4 and TRBJ2-2): ETGVTQSPTHLIKTRGQQVTLRCSSQSGHNTVSWYQQALGQGPQFIFQYYREEENGRGNFPPRFSGLQFPNYSSELNVNALELDDSALYLCASSLMGTRNTGELFFGEGSRLTVL.

The V and J genes are TRBV5-6 and TRBJ1-2; D not resolved. Germline CDR1 SGHDT, CDR2 YYEEEE. V dropped 4 bases and J dropped 5 bases, with 12 bases sitting between them. This CDR3 spans 13 amino acids. The CDR3 DNA reads TGTGCCAGCAGCGCCGGACCGGTTTATGGCTACACCTTC. Translation: CASSAGPVYGYTF.

The chain uses TRBV19 and TRBJ1-2; D not certain. The CDR3 loop spans 14 amino acids. V gave up 5 bases and J gave up 0 bases, with 10 bases separating them. Germline V gene sequence: CDR1 LNHDA, CDR2 SQIVND (reference sequence). CDR3 nucleotide sequence: TGTGCCAGTAGTTCAAGGGATCCTAACTATGGCTACACCTTC. Its protein product is CASSSRDPNYGYTF.

This rearrangement joins TRBV15 to TRBJ2-3; D perhaps matches TRBD2 (6 bases). V lost 5 bases and J 7 bases, leaving 10 bases between the germline ends. Germline values: CDR1 LNHNV, CDR2 YYDKDF (reference sequence). This CDR3 region has 12 residues. The CDR3 region has the DNA TGTGCCACCAGCCCCAGCGGGTATACGCAGTATTTT. Protein sequence: CATSPSGYTQYF.

The chain uses TRBV18 and TRBJ2-1; D tentatively reads TRBD1 or TRBD2 (5 bases each). Germline loops: CDR1 KGHSH, CDR2 LQKENI. V gave up 3 bases and J gave up 7 bases, with 10 bases separating them. The CDR3 covers 13 residues. CDR3 sequence (DNA): TGTGCCAGCTCACCCCGGGACCCGAATGAGCAGTTCTTC. This translates into CASSPRDPNEQFF.

The chain carries TRBV29-1 and TRBJ2-1; 10 bases are a match to TRBD1. This CDR3 comprises 14 residues. J gave up 5 bases and V 6 bases, and 7 bases lay outside the gene matches. Germline CDR1 SQVTM, CDR2 ANQGSEA. CDR3 residues: CSVGSGTGDNEQFF. CDR3 coding DNA: TGCAGCGTGGGATCCGGGACAGGGGACAATGAGCAGTTCTTC.

The chain has TRBV4-3 and TRBJ2-7, with 7 positions matching TRBD2. This CDR3 is built from 16 residues. V trimming: 4 bases; J trimming: 3 bases; junction bases outside the gene matches: 12. Germline V gene data show CDR1 as LGHNA and CDR2 as YSLEER. The CDR3 DNA reads as TGCGCCAGCAGCCCCCGAGGAGGCGGGAGCCTCTACGAGCAGTACTTC. Its translation: CASSPRGGGSLYEQYF.

This clonotype was seen just once. This chain links TRBV20-1 with TRBJ2-1; the match to TRBD2 covers 8 bases. Per germline, CDR1 DFQATT and CDR2 SNEGSKA (reference sequence). The CDR3 spans 14 residues. V was pared by 5 bases and J by 7 bases, with 10 bases of the junction left unmatched. The CDR3 region is CSAARTGGPNEQFF. In DNA form, the CDR3 reads TGCAGTGCTGCCCGGACGGGAGGGCCGAATGAGCAGTTCTTC.

The chain recombines TRBV10-3 with TRBJ2-1; 13 bases agree with TRBD2. The CDR3 is made up of 15 amino acids. Germline-derived CDR1 and CDR2 are ENHRY and SYGVKD. Trimming cost V 5 bases and J 10 bases; bases outside gene matches: 8. The CDR3 nucleotides are TGTGCCATCAGTACAGGACTAGCGGGAGAAAACGAGCAGTTCTTC. Its protein product is CAISTGLAGENEQFF.